This T cell receptor (beta chain) was sequenced for a study of shared clonotypes between healthy human individuals (dated by TCRdb to the early 2020s). The study in broad terms: Three men and two women, aged 18 to 49 years, made up the cohort. For each donor, CD4 naive and CD4 memory were each run on three plates, CD8 naive on two plates, and CD8 memory on one plate. Between about 0.8 and 9.5 billion PBMCs per donor were obtained by leukapheresis. To increase sequencing depth and limit assay-specific biases, TCR repertoire library preparation and sequencing were carried out by different laboratories using diverse techniques. To estimate repertoire size and how much clonotypes are shared between individuals, the study performed deep sequencing of blood TCR repertoires from roughly five healthy adults. General conclusions and limits of the study: Estimated clonotype richness was generally larger for naive than for memory subsets. Pairwise subsampling led to the expectation that sequencing depth would affect the degree of clonotype sharing among donors. Higher generation probabilities were observed for clonotypes shared by all four sorted-subset donors than for non-shared clonotypes. When a few donors were compared, the shared fraction of clonotypes was roughly 4.8% for naive CD4, approximately 3.5% for naive CD8, more than 2% for memory CD4, and less than 0.5% for memory CD8. Incomplete sequencing was indicated by rarefaction of sorted-subset datasets, despite the large sequencing depth. Sampling was restricted to blood, and TCR repertoires in tissues likely differ from the TCR repertoires found in blood. Because the study included a small number of donors, the genetic and exposure-history diversity represented was limited.

Using the deep immunoSEQ assay, TCR CDR3 regions were amplified from genomic DNA by multiplex PCR. For each cell subset, the extracted genomic DNA was distributed evenly across all wells of several immunoSEQ 96-well plates, and each plate served as one replicate. Each replicate PCR for sorted subsets received about 200 ng genomic DNA, equal to tens of thousands of T cell genomes. Purified libraries were measured with a Qubit 3.0 fluorometer, size-checked on a Bioanalyzer 2100, and measured again with the KAPA Library Quantification kit. Each immunoSEQ 96-well plate was sequenced on its own single-read 150-cycle Illumina NextSeq 550 flow cell. Per the source publication's procedure: Because the immunoSEQ output held only junctional sequences and lacked quality scores, the filtering could not match the filtering applied to full-length reads. Sequences were annotated with PyIR, a Python wrapper for IgBLAST v1.9, using IMGT germline references to assign V/J genes and CDR3. Reads were filtered out if the reads had weak V/J assignments (E-value above 1e-6), no CDR3, stop codons, out-of-frame junctions, or ambiguous translated residues. V3J clonotypes were defined by identical inferred V gene, J gene, and CDR3 amino acid sequence. The percentage overlap between two repertoires was calculated by dividing the number of shared unique clonotypes by the size of the smaller repertoire. Richness of each repertoire was evaluated using RTK rarefaction, the Chao1 estimator, and Recon v2.1 estimates of unobserved clonotypes. For all TCRbeta clonotypes obtained by the gDNA method from a few donors, generation probabilities were computed with OLGA. In its TCRdb copy, this immuneACCESS table keeps in-frame sequences only and misses some clones. Where compared with another copy, unresolved V genes explain less than half of these, and the others have no known cause. V and J calls and clone size follow that table, whereas D and trimming were derived from the DNA. The sample table lists more than 400,000 clones, roughly 95% of them with a count of one. Nearly 0.065% of the sample is held by the ten biggest clonotypes.

Worth noting for this clone: Its antigen has not been determined. Base quality data are lacking; no much larger clone is found one base away.

The donors were healthy, HIV-negative adults with no recently reported acute infections or vaccinations. Only Caucasian adults living in Nashville, Tennessee, USA were represented among the donors. CD4+ T cells were enriched by magnetic negative selection; naive cells were then positively selected on CD45RA, and the negative fraction formed the memory subset. Blood was obtained by leukapheresis, after which PBMCs were separated by Ficoll-Histopaque density gradient centrifugation and cryopreserved in liquid nitrogen vapor phase. Analytical flow cytometry was used to check the purity and quantity of each magnetically sorted T cell population. Genomic DNA was isolated from every sorted fraction and measured by UV absorbance on a Nanodrop 2000c. From the germline V gene, CDR1 is SGHAT and CDR2 is FQNNGV. Measured from the cysteine to the phenylalanine, the CDR3 is 15 residues long. This entry keeps only the CDR3 DNA: 45 bases, framed from base 1. V trim: 4 bases; J trim: 5 bases; unmatched bases: 9.

The chain is assembled from TRBV11-2 and TRBJ1-1; 8 of the junction bases match TRBD1. Material: naive CD4+ T cells sorted from blood. The sample's cell subset or site label is to be understood as: CD45RA+ positively selected. This receptor was identified in a woman aged 25 to 45 in good health. The CDR3 reads as follows: CASSSARTGLTEAFF. The base sequence is TGTGCCAGCAGCTCTGCCCGGACAGGGCTGACTGAAGCTTTCTTT.